The 16 T cell receptor beta chains listed next were all sequenced from one sample in a study of shared clonotypes between healthy human individuals. TCRdb's copy holds only in-frame clones and misses some; the assay was immunoSEQ multiplex PCR. The sample consists of 550,000 to 850,000 clones, approximately 72% of them appearing once. The sequenced sample was memory CD4+ T cells sorted from blood. The subset was: CD45RA-negative fraction. The receptors come from a woman in her 30s in good health.

V is TRBV7-2 and J is TRBJ2-5, with D perhaps matching TRBD2 (6 bases). V was shortened by 1 base and J by 2 bases, with 11 bases between the two germline ends. CDR1 is SGHTA and CDR2 is FQGNSA in the germline V gene. This CDR3 spans 15 amino acids. The CDR3 DNA sequence: TGTGCCAGCAGCTTAGGGTCGGCGGGGCAAGAGACCCAGTACTTC. Translated: CASSLGSAGQETQYF. The variable domain in full, completed from reference TRBV7-2 and TRBJ2-5, reads GAGVSQSPSNKVTEKGKDVELRCDPISGHTALYWYRQSLGQGLEFLIYFQGNSAPDKSGLPSDRFSAERTGGSVSTLTIQRTQQEDSAVYLCASSLGSAGQETQYFGPGTRLLVL.

This clone was recorded a few times. The rearrangement joins TRBV6-5 to TRBJ1-5; D perhaps matches TRBD1 (5 bases). CDR3 length: 12 residues. The V and J ends lost 8 bases and 6 bases respectively, with 11 bases between them. Germline assignment: CDR1 MNHEY and CDR2 SVGAGI. The CDR3 DNA is TGTGCCAGCGGTACGAGGGGTCAGCCCCAGCATTTT. It codes for CASGTRGQPQHF.

The chain is built from TRBV5-1 and TRBJ2-2, with D perhaps TRBD2 (5 bases). This CDR3 spans 14 amino acids. CDR1 is SGHRS, CDR2 YFSETQ, per germline. Trimming cost V 6 bases and J 4 bases, with 13 bases left between them. The CDR3 DNA sequence: TGCGCCAGCATCCATGGGGAGACCACCGGGGAGCTGTTTTTT. Translated: CASIHGETTGELFF.

The chain has TRBV7-8 and TRBJ2-7; D is possibly TRBD1 (6 bases). The CDR3 runs 14 residues. The ends were cut back, 1 base at V and 3 bases at J, with 10 bases in the middle. Germline CDR1 SGHVS, CDR2 FQNEAQ. Written as DNA, the CDR3 is TGTGCCAGCAGCTTAGGAACAGGGCTCTACGAGCAGTACTTC. This encodes CASSLGTGLYEQYF.

The chain links TRBV19 to TRBJ2-7; D is uncertain. V lost 6 bases and J lost 2, with 14 bases in between. CDR3 length: 14 amino acids. Germline CDR1 reads LNHDA; CDR2 reads SQIVND (reference sequence). CDR3 in amino acids: CASSELRIPYEQYF. In DNA form, the CDR3 reads TGTGCCAGTAGCGAACTGAGAATTCCCTACGAGCAGTACTTC.

The gene calls are TRBV15 and TRBJ2-7; tentatively, D is TRBD1 (5 bases). Germline V gene data show CDR1 as LNHNV and CDR2 as YYDKDF (reference sequence). V gave up 0 bases and J gave up 6 bases, with 15 bases separating them. The CDR3 is 15 amino acids. CDR3 protein: CATSRDQGASSEQYF. As DNA, the CDR3 is TGTGCCACCAGCAGAGATCAAGGGGCTAGTAGCGAGCAGTACTTC.

The rearrangement links TRBV7-2 to TRBJ2-3; no firm D call. Looked up from germline, CDR1 is SGHTA and CDR2 is FQGNSA. The CDR3 runs to 14 residues. V was cut by 2 bases and J by 4 bases, with 10 bases left in between. The CDR3 DNA reads as TGTGCCAGCAGCTTAACCCGCCTAGCAGATACGCAGTATTTT. Its protein is CASSLTRLADTQYF. The complete variable domain, with remaining parts taken from reference TRBV7-2 and TRBJ2-3, reads GAGVSQSPSNKVTEKGKDVELRCDPISGHTALYWYRQSLGQGLEFLIYFQGNSAPDKSGLPSDRFSAERTGGSVSTLTIQRTQQEDSAVYLCASSLTRLADTQYFGPGTRLTVL.

The J gene is TRBJ1-4, the V gene TRBV7-8, with D possibly matching TRBD1 (5 bases). The germline V and J ends were trimmed by 5 bases and 7 bases, with 17 bases remaining between them. The CDR3 has 15 amino acids. From germline, CDR1 is SGHVS and CDR2 FQNEAQ. Written as DNA, the CDR3 is TGTGCCAGCAGCCCTACTTCCTCTGGGGGTGAAAAACTGTTTTTT. This translates into CASSPTSSGGEKLFF.

The chain uses TRBV7-9 and TRBJ2-7; 7 nucleotides agree with TRBD2. Losses at the gene ends were 6 bases for V and 7 bases for J; bases not matched to a gene: 18. The CDR3 runs 16 residues. The germline gives CDR1 SEHNR, CDR2 FQNEAQ (reference sequence). In DNA form, the CDR3 reads TGTGCCAGCAGTCCAAACCCCCTAGCGGTCCTTCGGGAGCAGTACTTC. Translation gives CASSPNPLAVLREQYF.

The rearrangement uses TRBV6-5 and TRBJ1-1, with no clear D. The germline V gene has CDR1 MNHEY and CDR2 SVGAGI. This CDR3 has 13 amino acids. V dropped 6 bases and J dropped 5 bases, with 13 bases sitting between them. The CDR3 is CASSTPWETEAFF. In nucleotides, the CDR3 is TGTGCCAGCAGCACACCCTGGGAGACTGAAGCTTTCTTT.

The CDR3 reads CASRPVTNEQYF. CDR3 sequence (DNA): TGTGCCAGCAGACCCGTTACTAACGAGCAGTACTTC. This rearrangement joins TRBV28 to TRBJ2-7, with D hard to call. Trimming stripped 6 bases from V and 5 bases from J, with 11 bases between. The CDR3 contains 12 residues. Germline V gene lookup returns CDR1 MDHEN and CDR2 SYDVKM.

This chain uses TRBV30 with TRBJ1-2; D gene unclear. V shed 4 bases and J shed 10 bases, with 13 bases lying between them. CDR1 and CDR2 (germline): GTSNPN, SVGIG (reference sequence). CDR3 length: 11 residues. The CDR3 region is CAWTRRGYYTF. The CDR3 nucleotides are TGTGCCTGGACACGGAGAGGCTACTACACCTTC.

Here the CDR3 DNA reads TGCGCCAGCAGCCAAGTGGCTGGGACAAACTCCTTAGGCAAAAACATTCAGTACTTC. Protein product: CASSQVAGTNSLGKNIQYF. This sequence joins TRBV4-1 and TRBJ2-4, with a weak D call TRBD1 (6 bases). Germline V lookup: CDR1 MGHRA, CDR2 YSYEKL. Trimming removed 1 base from V and 3 bases from J, with 22 bases in between. The CDR3 consists of 19 residues.

The CDR3 DNA reads TGTGCCATCAGCGAAGAGGATCCGACGGCCCAGCATTTT. As protein: CAISEEDPTAQHF. This chain uses TRBV10-3 with TRBJ1-5; D is uncertain. This CDR3 contains 13 residues. Trimming left V 6 bases short and J 11 bases short, with 17 bases between. Germline-derived CDR1 and CDR2 are ENHRY and SYGVKD.

The J gene is TRBJ1-2, the V gene TRBV7-9; D remains unclear. The CDR3 has 14 amino acids. Germline V gene lookup returns CDR1 SEHNR and CDR2 FQNEAQ (reference sequence). Trimming shortened V by 0 bases and J by 5 bases, and 10 bases separated the two germline ends. The CDR3 loop reads CASSLARQAYGYTF. The DNA of the CDR3 is TGTGCCAGCAGCTTAGCTCGTCAGGCGTATGGCTACACCTTC.

This clone occurred once. V usage is TRBV4-2 and J usage is TRBJ2-3, with TRBD2 identical over 13 bases. V lost 4 bases, J lost 1 base, and 11 bases stayed unmatched. Germline V lookup: CDR1 LGHNA, CDR2 YNFKEQ. The length of the CDR3 is 19 residues. The CDR3 region has the DNA TGTGCCAGCAGCCGCCTAATTGGACTAGCGGGAGCGGGCACAGATACGCAGTATTTT. This sequence encodes CASSRLIGLAGAGTDTQYF.